This entry concerns a single TCR beta chain. The repertoire was sequenced with immunoSEQ multiplex PCR; TCRdb's copy has only in-frame clones and lacks some. Of 60,000 to 70,000 clones listed, 84% were seen once; the top ten hold more than 8%. These data originate in a study of blood T cell repertoires in COVID-19. Study details: Sites across the United States, Italy and Spain contributed samples from acute and convalescent COVID-19.

This CDR3 is built from 15 residues. With 3 bases removed from V and 4 bases from J, the gap between germline ends came to 15 bases. CDR1 is SNHLY and CDR2 is FYNNEI in the germline V gene. The chain recombines TRBV2 with TRBJ1-2; no clear D gene. The receptor's source is a man aged 45 to 65 with active COVID-19. The specimen was peripheral blood. CDR3 loop: CASSESRVPSYGYTF. Written as DNA, the CDR3 is TGTGCCAGCAGTGAGAGTCGGGTCCCGTCCTATGGCTACACCTTC.